These 20 T cell receptor beta chains came from one sample sequenced in a study of blood T cell repertoires in COVID-19. The method was immunoSEQ multiplex PCR; TCRdb's version includes in-frame clones alone and lacks a portion of them. The data show approximately 250,000 clones, about 89% seen once. Sequencing was done on a sample of peripheral blood. The receptors were gathered from a man between 35 and 55 years old with active or convalescent COVID-19.

The CDR3 DNA sequence: TGTGCCAGCAGTCTTTTACAGGGGATCGGTAATTCACCCCTCCACTTT. Its translation is CASSLLQGIGNSPLHF. The V gene is TRBV27, the J gene TRBJ1-6, with 7 bases matching TRBD1. The V gene end was trimmed by 5 bases and the J gene end by 6 bases; junction bases not matched to a gene: 10. The CDR3 length is 16 residues. Per the germline V gene, CDR1 is MNHEY and CDR2 is SMNVEV (reference sequence).

V gene TRBV25-1 combines with J gene TRBJ1-1; TRBD1 matches at 9 bases. This CDR3 comprises 16 residues. Losses at the gene ends were 5 bases for V and 1 base for J; bases not matched to a gene: 8. The germline gives CDR1 MGHDK, CDR2 SYGVNS. The CDR3 DNA is TGTGCCAGCAGTCCGAGGACAGGGGCCCGGAACACTGAAGCTTTCTTT. Translated: CASSPRTGARNTEAFF.

V and J are TRBV3-1 (or the pseudogene TRBV3-2) and TRBJ2-2; D not resolved. The germline CDR1 and CDR2 sequences are LGHDT and YNNKEL (reference sequence). Trimming left V 1 base short and J 6 bases short, with 6 bases between. CDR3 length equals 13 residues. CDR3 sequence reads: CASSQVLPGELFF. The CDR3 nucleotides are TGTGCCAGCAGCCAAGTACTACCCGGGGAGCTGTTTTTT.

This clone appeared once. The chain joins TRBV30 to TRBJ1-6, with a tentative D call TRBD1 (5 bases). Trimming removed 1 base from V and 5 bases from J, with 15 bases in between. The germline CDR1 and CDR2 sequences are GTSNPN and SVGIG (reference sequence). The length of the CDR3 is 16 residues. The CDR3 reads CAWSGPGLPDNSPLHF. The CDR3 region has the DNA TGTGCCTGGAGTGGCCCGGGACTTCCCGATAATTCACCCCTCCACTTT.

The chain's CDR3 is CASSTTGDYGYTF. The DNA for the CDR3 is TGTGCCAGCAGCACTACAGGGGACTATGGCTACACCTTC. The chain employs TRBV7-9 and TRBJ1-2; the match to TRBD1 covers 7 bases. This CDR3 contains 13 residues. Germline lookup yields CDR1 SEHNR and CDR2 FQNEAQ (reference sequence). With 5 bases clipped from V and 3 bases from J, the junction kept 3 bases outside the gene matches.

As DNA, the CDR3 is TGCGCCAGCAGCTCGCAGGGGGCAGGCTATGGCTACACCTTC. It yields the protein CASSSQGAGYGYTF. The gene calls are TRBV5-1 and TRBJ1-2; the match to TRBD1 covers 8 bases. The J segment lost 4 bases and the V segment lost 3 bases, leaving 5 bases of the junction unmatched. This CDR3 has 14 amino acids. Germline loops: CDR1 SGHRS, CDR2 YFSETQ.

The rearrangement links TRBV7-9 to TRBJ1-5; D might be TRBD1 (5 bases). The CDR3 length is 17 residues. The germline V gene has CDR1 SEHNR and CDR2 FQNEAQ (reference sequence). V dropped 1 base and J dropped 3 bases, with 16 bases sitting between them. CDR3 DNA: TGTGCCAGCAGCTTAGTTCGCTTACAGGTAGACAATCAGCCCCAGCATTTT. It codes for CASSLVRLQVDNQPQHF.

This chain joins TRBV21-1 and TRBJ1-5; TRBD1 is the table's D call, not checked against the DNA. TRBV21-1 is marked as a pseudogene. The CDR3 has 18 residues. CDR3 DNA sequence: TGTGCCAGCACCACCCCGGGACAGGGTAGGTCGAGCAATCAGCCCCAGCATTTT. Amino acids: CASTTPGQGRSSNQPQHF.

V and J are TRBV6-1 and TRBJ2-1; D ambiguous. V shed 4 bases and J shed 1 base, with 14 bases lying between them. This CDR3 has 16 amino acids. Per germline, CDR1 MNHNS and CDR2 SASEGT. The CDR3 region is CASSVRPDGSYNEQFF. In DNA, the CDR3 is TGTGCCAGCAGTGTGCGCCCCGACGGGTCCTACAATGAGCAGTTCTTC.

Written as DNA, the CDR3 is TGTGCCAGCAGCTTGGGCCCAGGGGGGAATTCACCCCTCCACTTT. It codes for CASSLGPGGNSPLHF. V usage is TRBV5-4 and J usage is TRBJ1-6, with 7 nucleotides matching TRBD1. V was clipped by 0 bases and J by 7 bases; unmatched bases: 4. CDR1 and CDR2 (germline): SGHNT, YYREEE (reference sequence). CDR3 size: 15 residues.

This clone was found a few times. The chain uses TRBV19 and TRBJ1-3, with 8 bases aligning to TRBD1. This CDR3 comprises 14 residues. Germline lookup yields CDR1 LNHDA and CDR2 SQIVND (reference sequence). Losses at the gene ends were 11 bases for V and 0 bases for J; bases not matched to a gene: 6. The CDR3 bases are TGTGCCGCACGAGACAGGGGCTCTGGAAACACCATATATTTT. Its translation: CAARDRGSGNTIYF. The full variable domain, rest sourced from reference TRBV19 and TRBJ1-3, is DGGITQSPKYLFRKEGQNVTLSCEQNLNHDAMYWYRQDPGQGLRLIYYSQIVNDFQKGDIAEGYSVSREKKESFPLTVTSAQKNPTAFYLCAARDRGSGNTIYFGEGSWLTVV.

This chain uses TRBV6-6 with TRBJ1-1; 9 bases agree with TRBD1. Germline CDR1 and CDR2: MNHNY and SVGAGI (reference sequence). V was pared by 6 bases and J by 4 bases, with 12 bases of the junction left unmatched. The CDR3 consists of 16 residues. CDR3 amino acids: CASSAGGQGGSTEAFF. Here the CDR3 DNA reads TGTGCCAGCAGCGCAGGGGGACAGGGCGGGAGCACTGAAGCTTTCTTT.

This rearrangement joins TRBV11-3 to TRBJ1-1; possible D gene TRBD1, 5 bases. CDR1 and CDR2 (germline): SGHNT, YENEEA. The CDR3 runs to 14 residues. V lost 0 bases and J lost 3, with 8 bases in between. The CDR3 sequence is CASSLEAGHTEAFF. In DNA, the CDR3 is TGTGCCAGCAGCTTAGAAGCAGGGCACACTGAAGCTTTCTTT.

The CDR3 reads CASSLAVRRADTQYF. CDR3 nucleotides: TGCGCCAGCAGCTTGGCCGTACGGAGGGCAGATACGCAGTATTTT. The rearrangement uses TRBV5-1 and TRBJ2-3, with D possibly TRBD2 on 6 matching bases. Germline CDR1 SGHRS, CDR2 YFSETQ. The V end was cut by 0 bases, the J end by 4 bases, with 12 bases between. The CDR3 has 15 residues.

V gene TRBV10-3 combines with J gene TRBJ2-7; tentatively, D is TRBD2 (6 bases). The CDR3 covers 12 residues. The germline V gene has CDR1 ENHRY and CDR2 SYGVKD. The V and J ends lost 6 bases and 6 bases respectively, with 12 bases between them. The CDR3 DNA follows: TGTGCCATCAGCCGACTAGACTCCGAGCAGTACTTC. Its translation: CAISRLDSEQYF.

This clone has a single count. The chain uses TRBV5-6 and TRBJ2-3, with 9 bases aligning to TRBD1. CDR3 length: 16 residues. Trimming at V came to 6 bases and at J to 2 bases, leaving 10 bases not matched to a gene. Germline V gene sequence: CDR1 SGHDT, CDR2 YYEEEE. The CDR3 spells CASILQGARVTDTQYF. The CDR3 DNA reads as TGTGCCAGCATCCTACAGGGGGCGCGGGTCACAGATACGCAGTATTTT. Filled out from reference TRBV5-6 and TRBJ2-3, the complete variable domain reads DAGVTQSPTHLIKTRGQQVTLRCSPKSGHDTVSWYQQALGQGPQFIFQYYEEEERQRGNFPDRFSGHQFPNYSSELNVNALLLGDSALYLCASILQGARVTDTQYFGPGTRLTVL.

This clone was observed once. The gene calls are TRBV7-6 and TRBJ2-5; 7 nucleotides align to TRBD1. CDR3 length: 15 amino acids. The ends lost 5 bases at V and 3 bases at J; junction bases unmatched: 9. The germline V gene has CDR1 SGHVS and CDR2 FNYEAQ. CDR3 DNA: TGTGCCAGCAGCGCCGCCGGGACAGAGAAAGAGACCCAGTACTTC. This codes for CASSAAGTEKETQYF.

The V and J genes are TRBV7-2 and TRBJ1-5, with D unresolved. The CDR3 is made up of 14 amino acids. CDR1 and CDR2 (germline): SGHTA, FQGNSA. With 4 bases removed from V and 3 bases from J, the gap between germline ends came to 10 bases. The CDR3 is CASSSRQVNQPQHF. The DNA for the CDR3 is TGTGCCAGCAGCTCCCGACAAGTCAATCAGCCCCAGCATTTT.

CDR3 nucleotide sequence: TGTGCCAGCAGTGGGAGAACAGGGGGAAGCAATCAGCCCCAGCATTTT. It codes for CASSGRTGGSNQPQHF. This chain uses TRBV27 with TRBJ1-5; TRBD1 matches 8 bases. This CDR3 contains 16 residues. Trimming at V came to 5 bases and at J to 1 base, leaving 7 bases not matched to a gene. Germline CDR1 and CDR2: MNHEY and SMNVEV (reference sequence).

The genes are TRBV3-1 (or the pseudogene TRBV3-2) and TRBJ2-3; TRBD2 matches at 8 bases. The CDR3 totals 15 residues. Looked up from germline, CDR1 is LGHDT and CDR2 is YNNKEL (reference sequence). J was trimmed by 12 bases and V by 0 bases; bases with no gene match: 11. The DNA of the CDR3 is TGTGCCAGCAGCCAAGATGGTCAGGCGGGAGGCCACCAGTATTTT. Residues: CASSQDGQAGGHQYF.